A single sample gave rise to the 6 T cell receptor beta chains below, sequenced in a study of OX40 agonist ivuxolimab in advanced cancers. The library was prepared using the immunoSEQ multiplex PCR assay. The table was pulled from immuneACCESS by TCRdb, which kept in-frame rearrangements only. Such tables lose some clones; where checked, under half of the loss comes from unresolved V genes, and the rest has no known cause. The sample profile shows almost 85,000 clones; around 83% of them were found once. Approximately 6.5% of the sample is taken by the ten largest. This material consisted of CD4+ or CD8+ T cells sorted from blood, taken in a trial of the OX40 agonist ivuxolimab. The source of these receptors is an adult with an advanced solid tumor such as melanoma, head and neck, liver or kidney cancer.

CDR3 DNA: TGTGCCAGTAGTCACTCCGCTGGCAGGTCTAATGAAAAACTGTTTTTT. Residues: CASSHSAGRSNEKLFF. V usage is TRBV19 and J usage is TRBJ1-4; no clear D. Germline V lookup: CDR1 LNHDA, CDR2 SQIVND (reference sequence). The V gene lost 5 bases and the J gene lost 3 bases, with 16 bases spanning the gap. CDR3 length: 16 amino acids.

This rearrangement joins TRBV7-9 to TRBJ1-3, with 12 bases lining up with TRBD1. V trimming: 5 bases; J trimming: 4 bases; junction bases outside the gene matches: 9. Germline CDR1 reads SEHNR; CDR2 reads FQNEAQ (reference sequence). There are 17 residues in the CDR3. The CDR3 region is CASSIRDRGLRGNTIYF. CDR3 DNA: TGTGCCAGCAGCATCCGGGACAGGGGGCTTCGAGGAAACACCATATATTTT.

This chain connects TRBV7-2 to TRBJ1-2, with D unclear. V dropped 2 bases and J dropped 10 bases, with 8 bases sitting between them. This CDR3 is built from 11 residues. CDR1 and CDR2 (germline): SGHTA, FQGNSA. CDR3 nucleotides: TGTGCCAGCAGCTTATTAGACCACTACACCTTC. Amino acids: CASSLLDHYTF.

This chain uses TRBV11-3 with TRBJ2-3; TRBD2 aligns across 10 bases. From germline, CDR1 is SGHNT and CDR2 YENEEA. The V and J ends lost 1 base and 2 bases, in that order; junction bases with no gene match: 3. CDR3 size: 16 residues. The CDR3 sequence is CASSLASGSSTDTQYF. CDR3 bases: TGTGCCAGCAGCTTAGCTAGCGGGAGTTCCACAGATACGCAGTATTTT.

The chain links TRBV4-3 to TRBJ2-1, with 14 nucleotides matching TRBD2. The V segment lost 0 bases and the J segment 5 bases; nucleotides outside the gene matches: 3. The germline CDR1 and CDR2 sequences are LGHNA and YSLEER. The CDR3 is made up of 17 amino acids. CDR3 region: CASSQDRGLAGDNEQFF. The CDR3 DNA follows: TGCGCCAGCAGCCAAGATCGGGGACTAGCGGGAGACAATGAGCAGTTCTTC.

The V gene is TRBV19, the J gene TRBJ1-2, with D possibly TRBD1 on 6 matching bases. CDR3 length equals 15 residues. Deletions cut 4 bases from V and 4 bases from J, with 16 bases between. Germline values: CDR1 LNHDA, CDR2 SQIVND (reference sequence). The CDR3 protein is CASSTQSAGVYGYTF. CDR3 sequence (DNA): TGTGCCAGTAGTACACAATCCGCAGGGGTCTATGGCTACACCTTC. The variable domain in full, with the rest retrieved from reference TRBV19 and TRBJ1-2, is DGGITQSPKYLFRKEGQNVTLSCEQNLNHDAMYWYRQDPGQGLRLIYYSQIVNDFQKGDIAEGYSVSREKKESFPLTVTSAQKNPTAFYLCASSTQSAGVYGYTFGSGTRLTVV.